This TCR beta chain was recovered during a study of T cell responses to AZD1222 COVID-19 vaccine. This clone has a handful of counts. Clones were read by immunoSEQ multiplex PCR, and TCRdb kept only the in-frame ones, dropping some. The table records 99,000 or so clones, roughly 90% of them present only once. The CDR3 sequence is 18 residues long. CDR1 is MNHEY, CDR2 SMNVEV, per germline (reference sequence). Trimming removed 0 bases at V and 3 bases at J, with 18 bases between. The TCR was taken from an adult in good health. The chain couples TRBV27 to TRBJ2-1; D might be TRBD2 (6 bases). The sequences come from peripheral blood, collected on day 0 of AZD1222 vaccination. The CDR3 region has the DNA TGTGCCAGCAGTTTATCCCCCCTCGCTAGCGAGAGCTACAATGAGCAGTTCTTC. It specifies CASSLSPLASESYNEQFF.